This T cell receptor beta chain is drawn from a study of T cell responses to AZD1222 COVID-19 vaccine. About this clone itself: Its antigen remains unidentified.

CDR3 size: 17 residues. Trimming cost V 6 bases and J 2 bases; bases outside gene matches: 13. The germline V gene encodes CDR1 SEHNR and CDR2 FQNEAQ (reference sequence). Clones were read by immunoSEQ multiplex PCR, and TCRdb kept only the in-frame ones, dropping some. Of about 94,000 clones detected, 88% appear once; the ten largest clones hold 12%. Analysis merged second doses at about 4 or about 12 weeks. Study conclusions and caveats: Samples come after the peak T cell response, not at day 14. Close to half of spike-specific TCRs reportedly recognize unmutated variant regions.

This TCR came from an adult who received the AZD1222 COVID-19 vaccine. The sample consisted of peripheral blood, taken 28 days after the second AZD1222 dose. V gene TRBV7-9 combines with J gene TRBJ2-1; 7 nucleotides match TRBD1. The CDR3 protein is CASRMGPNRGPYNEQFF. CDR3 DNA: TGTGCCAGCAGAATGGGGCCCAACAGGGGACCCTACAATGAGCAGTTCTTC.